The 11 T cell receptor beta chains presented below share a single source sample, sequenced in a study of T cell repertoires in cytomegalovirus infection. These TCRs are of unknown antigen specificity. TCRdb redid the calling of the reads with MiXCR, one entry per CDR3 protein. The repertoire holds about a million distinct CDR3 sequences, approximately 30% seen once, with under 15% in the top ten. Here the sequenced sample was cultured CD8+ T cells from PBMCs, taken from culture after CMV antigen stimulation. These receptor sequences come from a human donor in good health (CMV status not recorded). Some clones in this sample may be carry-over from other donors' samples.

This clonotype has only a few counts. V is TRBV3-1 and J is TRBJ2-1; 7 bases line up with TRBD2. This CDR3 region has 18 residues. V lost 3 bases, J lost 8 bases, and 19 bases stayed unmatched. Per the germline V gene, CDR1 is LGHDT and CDR2 is YNNKEL (reference sequence). The CDR3 protein is CASSQGGLGLVFIDEQFF. The DNA of the CDR3 is TGTGCCAGCAGCCAGGGAGGTCTAGGACTAGTATTTATCGATGAGCAGTTCTTC.

The V gene is TRBV2, the J gene TRBJ2-1, with D perhaps TRBD1 or TRBD2 (6 bases each). V lost 6 bases, J lost 2 bases, and 11 bases lay in between. The CDR3 length is 14 residues. CDR1 SNHLY and CDR2 FYNNEI come from the germline V gene. CDR3 sequence: CASSGGLPYNEQFF. DNA of the CDR3: TGTGCCAGCAGCGGGGGCCTCCCCTACAATGAGCAGTTCTTC.

A few counts support this clonotype. V gene TRBV27 combines with J gene TRBJ2-1, with D perhaps matching TRBD2 (6 bases). V gave up 5 bases and J gave up 4 bases, with 18 bases separating them. Germline assignment: CDR1 MNHEY and CDR2 SMNVEV (reference sequence). This CDR3 has 16 amino acids. The chain's CDR3 is CASSPRGRGVYNEQFF. The CDR3 bases are TGTGCCAGCAGTCCCAGAGGGCGGGGCGTTTACAATGAGCAGTTCTTC.

The V and J genes are TRBV4-1 and TRBJ2-7, with TRBD1 identical over 7 bases. This CDR3 contains 16 residues. CDR1 is MGHRA and CDR2 is YSYEKL in the germline V gene. With 4 bases clipped from V and 5 bases from J, the junction kept 14 bases outside the gene matches. The CDR3 DNA reads TGCGCCAGCAGCCCCCAACCCGGGACAGAGAGGCACGAGCAGTACTTC. Translating gives CASSPQPGTERHEQYF.

A remark on this clonotype: A single base separates this from a much larger clone, so it may be a read error. As the CDR3 is not closed by the conserved phenylalanine or tryptophan, this likely results from a read error. The rearrangement links TRBV6-2 or TRBV6-3 to TRBJ1-5, with a possible D match to TRBD1 (6 bases). Trimming removed 0 bases from V and 7 bases from J, with 19 bases in between. Germline V CDR1 and CDR2: MNHEY, SVGEGT. The CDR3 length is 17 residues. CDR3 protein: CASSYSREQGRGQPQHL. The CDR3 bases are TGTGCCAGCAGTTACTCACGGGAACAGGGTAGAGGACAGCCCCAGCATTTA.

This clonotype appeared a few times. The chain links TRBV5-1 to TRBJ2-1, with D uncertain. Per germline, CDR1 SGHRS and CDR2 YFSETQ. Trimming stripped 0 bases from V and 5 bases from J, with 6 bases between. This CDR3 is 13 amino acids long. The CDR3 DNA follows: TGCGCCAGCAGCTTGGCTCTCAACAATGAGCAGTTCTTC. Protein product: CASSLALNNEQFF.

The chain joins TRBV15 to TRBJ2-5, with D perhaps matching TRBD1 (6 bases). This CDR3 has 16 amino acids. Trimming pared 1 base from V and 5 bases from J, leaving 17 bases between. Germline CDR1 and CDR2: LNHNV and YYDKDF (reference sequence). The CDR3 sequence is CATSRAGATTLETQYF. The CDR3 bases are TGTGCCACCAGCAGAGCAGGGGCCACGACTTTGGAGACCCAGTACTTC.

This clonotype was detected many times. The rearrangement links TRBV7-6 to TRBJ2-1; possible D gene TRBD2, 6 bases. Germline assignment: CDR1 SGHVS and CDR2 FNYEAQ. The CDR3 extends over 19 amino acids. The V gene lost 5 bases and the J gene lost 1 base, with 24 bases spanning the gap. Written as DNA, the CDR3 is TGTGCCAGCAGCACCCCGCGGGACCCTCATGGGTGGTCCTACAATGAGCAGTTCTTC. Translation: CASSTPRDPHGWSYNEQFF.

Turning to this clonotype: This may be a read error, as it is one base from a much larger clone. The CDR3 does not end in the conserved phenylalanine or tryptophan, so this is likely a read error. The rearrangement links TRBV7-8 to TRBJ1-2, with TRBD1 as a possible D gene (6 bases). CDR1 is SGHVS and CDR2 is FQNEAQ in the germline V gene. The CDR3 is made up of 16 amino acids. The germline V and J ends were trimmed by 4 bases and 4 bases, with 19 bases remaining between them. The CDR3 DNA follows: TGTGCCAGCAGCTCGATGGGGGGGGCGGACCCCTATGGCTACACCTCC. It translates to CASSSMGGADPYGYTS.

A few counts support this clonotype. V gene TRBV4-1 combines with J gene TRBJ2-1, with 16 bases fitting TRBD2. The CDR3 totals 20 residues. The trim removed 5 bases at V and 1 base at J, leaving 11 bases unmatched. Germline CDR1 MGHRA, CDR2 YSYEKL. The CDR3 region has the DNA TGCGCCAGCAGCTTGACAACCGGGACTAGCGGGGGGGCGTCCTACAATGAGCAGTTCTTC. Its translation is CASSLTTGTSGGASYNEQFF.

This clonotype has a count of ten or more. V gene TRBV7-9 combines with J gene TRBJ1-1; TRBD1 might be the D (5 bases). The CDR3 is 14 amino acids. CDR1 is SEHNR, CDR2 FQNEAQ, per germline (reference sequence). Trimming took off 3 bases at V and 2 bases at J, with 10 bases between the two ends. CDR3 sequence: CASSFGGTNTEAFF. CDR3 bases: TGTGCCAGCAGCTTTGGGGGGACTAACACTGAAGCTTTCTTT.